Listed here are 20 T cell receptor beta chains from one sample, sequenced in a study of blood T cell repertoires in COVID-19. Profiled with immunoSEQ multiplex PCR; TCRdb holds only in-frame clones, not every one. The table lists about 87,000 clones, more than 75% of them singletons. The sequencing input was peripheral blood. The receptors originated from a human donor with acute or convalescent COVID-19. The donor label of this sample is uncertain.

For the CDR3, the DNA is TGTGCCAGCTCACCTCCGACAGGGCTTAGCACAGATACGCAGTATTTT. Translation: CASSPPTGLSTDTQYF. The chain carries TRBV18 and TRBJ2-3; TRBD1 matches 7 bases. From germline, CDR1 is KGHSH and CDR2 LQKENI. The V gene end was trimmed by 3 bases and the J gene end by 0 bases; junction bases not matched to a gene: 6. The CDR3 contains 16 residues.

The chain has TRBV11-1 and TRBJ2-1, with 9 nucleotides matching TRBD2. V lost 6 bases and J lost 6; bases outside the gene matches: 12. Germline values: CDR1 SGHAT, CDR2 FQDESV (reference sequence). This CDR3 is 16 amino acids long. The CDR3 spells CASSPAGGRGTNEQFF. CDR3 DNA: TGTGCCAGCAGTCCCGCGGGGGGGCGCGGGACCAATGAGCAGTTCTTC.

The chain couples TRBV5-1 to TRBJ1-6; 8 positions match TRBD1. The CDR3 is made up of 15 amino acids. The ends lost 5 bases at V and 5 bases at J; junction bases unmatched: 6. Germline loops: CDR1 SGHRS, CDR2 YFSETQ. This chain's CDR3 is CASRQGQVHNSPLHF. The CDR3 nucleotides are TGCGCCAGCAGACAGGGACAGGTTCATAATTCACCCCTCCACTTT.

The V gene is TRBV7-2, the J gene TRBJ2-7; 9 bases align to TRBD1. CDR1 and CDR2 from the germline V gene are SGHTA and FQGNSA. V dropped 4 bases and J dropped 3; count of bases not matched to a gene: 13. CDR3 size: 17 residues. Written as DNA, the CDR3 is TGTGCCAGCAGCTCAGGGTCGGGGACAGGGAATATCTACGAGCAGTACTTC. Residues: CASSSGSGTGNIYEQYF.

This sequence joins TRBV6-5 and TRBJ1-3, with unresolved D. V lost 5 bases, J lost 0 bases, and 11 bases lay in between. The CDR3 has 15 residues. CDR1 is MNHEY and CDR2 is SVGAGI in the germline V gene. The CDR3 here is CASSQKYYSGNTIYF. The CDR3 region has the DNA TGTGCCAGCAGTCAAAAATACTACTCTGGAAACACCATATATTTT.

The chain carries TRBV2 and TRBJ2-1; maybe TRBD1 (5 bases). With 10 bases removed from V and 10 bases from J, the gap between germline ends came to 14 bases. Germline V gene lookup returns CDR1 SNHLY and CDR2 FYNNEI. CDR3 size: 11 residues. The CDR3 DNA reads TGTGCCACCTCAGGGTTTTTGGAGCAGTTCTTC. It yields the protein CATSGFLEQFF.

The chain employs TRBV4-2 and TRBJ1-1, with D unclear. Trimming took 5 bases from V and 7 from J, leaving 20 bases between them. The CDR3 is 15 amino acids. Germline V gene sequence: CDR1 LGHNA, CDR2 YNFKEQ. The CDR3 sequence is CASSNLQTGANEAFF. Written as DNA, the CDR3 is TGTGCCAGCAGCAACTTACAAACGGGTGCAAATGAAGCTTTCTTT.

The V gene is TRBV9, the J gene TRBJ1-2, with 7 bases fitting TRBD1. The length of the CDR3 is 16 residues. Looked up from germline, CDR1 is SGDLS and CDR2 is YYNGEE. V was pared by 3 bases and J by 9 bases, with 17 bases of the junction left unmatched. As DNA, the CDR3 is TGTGCCAGCAGCGATCCTACAGGGGCGAACAATATCCGCTACACCTTC. This codes for CASSDPTGANNIRYTF.

J is TRBJ2-3 and V is TRBV3-1 (or the pseudogene TRBV3-2), with D perhaps matching TRBD2 (6 bases). The CDR3 is 16 residues long. V gave up 2 bases and J gave up 0 bases, with 12 bases separating them. Per the germline V gene, CDR1 is LGHDT and CDR2 is YNNKEL (reference sequence). The chain's CDR3 is CASSQTSQTSTDTQYF. CDR3 coding DNA: TGTGCCAGCAGCCAAACTAGCCAAACTAGCACAGATACGCAGTATTTT.

This chain uses TRBV5-4 with TRBJ2-1; TRBD1 matches at 7 bases. CDR1 and CDR2 (germline): SGHNT, YYREEE (reference sequence). The CDR3 runs 16 residues. J lost 0 bases, V lost 4 bases, and 7 bases had no gene match. The CDR3 sequence: CASSAGWDSSYNEQFF. The CDR3 region has the DNA TGTGCCAGCAGCGCGGGTTGGGACAGCTCCTACAATGAGCAGTTCTTC.

This clone has only one observation. The chain combines TRBV6-5 with TRBJ1-2, with unresolved D. The CDR3 extends over 14 amino acids. Looked up from germline, CDR1 is MNHEY and CDR2 is SVGAGI. V was shortened by 6 bases and J by 4 bases, with 15 bases between the two germline ends. CDR3 loop: CASSMDGKSYGYTF. CDR3 sequence (DNA): TGTGCCAGCAGCATGGACGGGAAATCCTATGGCTACACCTTC.

The chain employs TRBV5-5 and TRBJ1-2; a weak D match, TRBD1 (5 bases). CDR1 and CDR2 from the germline V gene are SGHKS and YYEKEE (reference sequence). V lost 0 bases and J lost 4, with 10 bases in between. This CDR3 is 14 amino acids long. Here the CDR3 reads CASSLAGPPYGYTF. DNA for the CDR3: TGTGCCAGCAGCTTGGCAGGGCCACCCTATGGCTACACCTTC.

The chain recombines TRBV30 with TRBJ2-1; TRBD2 matches 8 bases. Germline loops: CDR1 GTSNPN, CDR2 SVGIG (reference sequence). CDR3 length: 13 residues. The CDR3 nucleotides read TGTGCTTCCCGTCCGTTGGGACTAGGTATTCAGTTCTTC. This sequence encodes CASRPLGLGIQFF.

The chain links TRBV7-9 to TRBJ1-4; D call uncertain. There are 14 residues in the CDR3. Germline loops: CDR1 SEHNR, CDR2 FQNEAQ (reference sequence). Trimming took off 3 bases at V and 8 bases at J, with 13 bases between the two ends. CDR3 loop: CASSLSEAREKLFF. In nucleotides, the CDR3 is TGTGCCAGCAGCTTGTCGGAGGCGAGGGAAAAACTGTTTTTT.

V is TRBV3-1 (or the pseudogene TRBV3-2) and J is TRBJ2-3; 7 positions agree with TRBD2. The J segment lost 4 bases and the V segment lost 10 bases, leaving 17 bases of the junction unmatched. Germline V gene lookup returns CDR1 LGHDT and CDR2 YNNKEL (reference sequence). The CDR3 loop spans 16 amino acids. CDR3 protein: CATGPPTGGTADTQYF. The CDR3 DNA sequence: TGTGCCACCGGCCCGCCCACCGGGGGGACGGCAGATACGCAGTATTTT.

This clone rates as medium-sized. V usage is TRBV5-1 and J usage is TRBJ1-6; 8 nucleotides line up with TRBD1. Germline trimming cut 2 bases from V and 9 bases from J; bases unmatched to any gene: 16. The CDR3 spans 18 residues. Germline V gene lookup returns CDR1 SGHRS and CDR2 YFSETQ. CDR3 bases: TGCGCCAGCAGCTTTGGGGCAGGGGGCAGGCAGGGGTCTTCACCCCTCCACTTT. This sequence encodes CASSFGAGGRQGSSPLHF. The full variable domain, in which reference TRBV5-1 and TRBJ1-6 provide the parts outside the CDR3, is KAGVTQTPRYLIKTRGQQVTLSCSPISGHRSVSWYQQTPGQGLQFLFEYFSETQRNKGNFPGRFSGRQFSNSRSEMNVSTLELGDSALYLCASSFGAGGRQGSSPLHFGNGTRLTVT.

This clone was recorded a few times. J is TRBJ1-3 and V is TRBV3-1 (or the pseudogene TRBV3-2), with TRBD1 matching 9 bases. The germline V gene encodes CDR1 LGHDT and CDR2 YNNKEL (reference sequence). The CDR3 loop spans 19 amino acids. V trimming: 3 bases; J trimming: 0 bases; junction bases outside the gene matches: 12. The CDR3 here is CASSQRDRAFSGSGNTIYF. CDR3 DNA: TGTGCCAGCAGCCAGAGGGACAGGGCCTTCTCCGGCTCTGGAAACACCATATATTTT.

Only one count was recorded for this clone. The rearrangement uses TRBV19 and TRBJ1-5; 8 bases line up with TRBD1. The trim removed 7 bases at V and 5 bases at J, leaving 10 bases unmatched. The CDR3 length is 15 residues. Germline CDR1 and CDR2: LNHDA and SQIVND (reference sequence). CDR3 in amino acids: CASIRTGRADQPQHF. DNA for the CDR3: TGTGCCAGTATTCGGACAGGGAGAGCGGATCAGCCCCAGCATTTT.

This chain uses TRBV5-1 with TRBJ1-1; 8 bases match TRBD1. The V gene's germline CDR1 is SGHRS and CDR2 YFSETQ. CDR3 length: 14 residues. V dropped 3 bases and J dropped 4; count of bases not matched to a gene: 5. In nucleotides, the CDR3 is TGCGCCAGCAGCTGGGGGACAGGAATCACTGAAGCTTTCTTT. As protein: CASSWGTGITEAFF.

This clone has a single count. The rearrangement joins TRBV3-1 (or the pseudogene TRBV3-2) to TRBJ2-7, with 7 bases lining up with TRBD1. V lost 1 base to trimming and J lost 2 bases; unmatched junction nucleotides: 5. Per the germline V gene, CDR1 is LGHDT and CDR2 is YNNKEL (reference sequence). This CDR3 is 15 amino acids long. The CDR3 protein is CASSQGGGSPYEQYF. The CDR3 nucleotides are TGTGCCAGCAGCCAAGGAGGGGGCAGCCCCTACGAGCAGTACTTC.